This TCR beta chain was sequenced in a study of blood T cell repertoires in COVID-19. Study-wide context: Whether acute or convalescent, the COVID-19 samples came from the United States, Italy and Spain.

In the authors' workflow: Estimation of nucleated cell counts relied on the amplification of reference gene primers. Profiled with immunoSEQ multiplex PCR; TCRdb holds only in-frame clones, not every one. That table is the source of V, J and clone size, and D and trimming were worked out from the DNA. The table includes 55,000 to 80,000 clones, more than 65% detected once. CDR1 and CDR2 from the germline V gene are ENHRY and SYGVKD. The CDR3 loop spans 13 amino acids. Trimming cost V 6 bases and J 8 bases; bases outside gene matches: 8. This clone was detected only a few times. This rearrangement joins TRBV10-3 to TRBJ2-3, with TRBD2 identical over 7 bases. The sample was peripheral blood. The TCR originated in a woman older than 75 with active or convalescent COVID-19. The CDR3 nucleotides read TGTGCCATCAGCGGCGGGGGAGAGAGTACGCAGTATTTT. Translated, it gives CAISGGGESTQYF.